The 6 T cell receptor beta chains below come from one sample, sequenced in a study of response to subunit inactivated influenza vaccine. TCRdb called the RT-PCR reads again in MiXCR, with one record for every CDR3 protein. The table records around 570,000 distinct CDR3 sequences, approximately 7.7% of them present only once. Specimen: PBMCs from blood, collected less than 30 months after vaccination. The source of these receptors is a man between 45 and 75 years old who received an inactivated influenza vaccine.

This clonotype was detected only a few times. This rearrangement joins TRBV20-1 to TRBJ2-1; 11 bases map to TRBD2. Germline values: CDR1 DFQATT, CDR2 SNEGSKA (reference sequence). The CDR3 length is 18 residues. Trimming removed 3 bases from V and 3 bases from J; junction bases left unmatched: 13. The CDR3: CSASYGLAGGPNYNEQFF. The CDR3 bases are TGCAGTGCTAGTTACGGTTTAGCGGGAGGGCCAAACTACAATGAGCAGTTCTTC.

This clonotype was seen at least ten times. The V gene is TRBV6-5, the J gene TRBJ2-5; 10 positions agree with TRBD1. Germline V lookup: CDR1 MNHEY, CDR2 SVGAGI. V was pared by 0 bases and J by 4 bases, with 2 bases of the junction left unmatched. The CDR3 consists of 15 residues. The CDR3 nucleotides read TGTGCCAGCAGTTACTCGACAGGGGGCCGAGAGACCCAGTACTTC. It is translated as CASSYSTGGRETQYF.

This clonotype was seen at least ten times. The rearrangement uses TRBV4-2 and TRBJ2-5; 8 bases align to TRBD2. Germline CDR1 LGHNA, CDR2 YNFKEQ. The V gene end was trimmed by 0 bases and the J gene end by 3 bases; junction bases not matched to a gene: 9. The CDR3 has 17 amino acids. CDR3 amino acids: CASSQEFDGGLEETQYF. The CDR3 coding sequence is TGTGCCAGCAGCCAAGAGTTTGACGGGGGACTAGAAGAGACCCAGTACTTC.

At least ten counts were recorded for this clonotype. The rearrangement joins TRBV4-3 to TRBJ2-2; maybe TRBD2 (6 bases). The V and J ends lost 5 bases and 1 base respectively, with 8 bases between them. The CDR3 covers 14 residues. The V gene's germline CDR1 is LGHNA and CDR2 YSLEER. The CDR3 DNA sequence: TGCGCCAGCAGCGGGGGGTTGAACACCGGGGAGCTGTTTTTT. It specifies CASSGGLNTGELFF.

This clonotype was observed many times. V usage is TRBV29-1 and J usage is TRBJ2-1; TRBD1 matches at 10 bases. This CDR3 region has 14 residues. Germline CDR1 is SQVTM and CDR2 is ANQGSEA. V shed 6 bases, J shed 7 bases, and the junction held 9 bases outside the gene matches. CDR3 DNA: TGCAGCGTCGTCGGGACAGGGGACTTGAATGAGCAGTTCTTC. Its translation: CSVVGTGDLNEQFF.

The CDR3 reads CSARGWASTDTQYF. CDR3 coding DNA: TGCAGTGCTAGGGGGTGGGCTAGCACAGATACGCAGTATTTT. This rearrangement joins TRBV20-1 to TRBJ2-3; D is uncertain. The CDR3 sequence is 14 residues long. The germline gives CDR1 DFQATT, CDR2 SNEGSKA (reference sequence). Between the trimmed V and J ends, which lost 3 bases and 0 bases, there was a span of 10 bases.